The entry that follows covers one T cell receptor beta chain sequence. Its antigen is not known. This record belongs to a study of a mutant IDH1 vaccine in newly diagnosed glioma. Background on the study: The treated population exhibited a male proportion of about 60%, a female proportion of 37.5%, and a mean age of about 39 years.

Time point here: week 47, end of study. Vaccination comprised doses that each held 300 ug of mutant IDH1 20-mer peptide, plus topical imiquimod. CDR3 length: 14 amino acids. The ends were cut back, 6 bases at V and 5 bases at J, with 16 bases in the middle. Germline-derived CDR1 and CDR2 are SEHNR and FQNEAQ (reference sequence). Data came from immunoSEQ multiplex PCR; TCRdb stores just in-frame clones and leaves some out. The profile shows about 84,000 clones, roughly four fifths of them singletons. The chain couples TRBV7-9 to TRBJ2-5, with unresolved D. Sample: PBMCs, taken from a glioma patient whose treatment included an IDH1 peptide vaccine. This receptor was identified in a man aged 35 to 55 with glioma. The CDR3 DNA reads TGTGCCAGCAGTCGACCAGTATCCGAGGAGACCCAGTACTTC. This encodes CASSRPVSEETQYF.